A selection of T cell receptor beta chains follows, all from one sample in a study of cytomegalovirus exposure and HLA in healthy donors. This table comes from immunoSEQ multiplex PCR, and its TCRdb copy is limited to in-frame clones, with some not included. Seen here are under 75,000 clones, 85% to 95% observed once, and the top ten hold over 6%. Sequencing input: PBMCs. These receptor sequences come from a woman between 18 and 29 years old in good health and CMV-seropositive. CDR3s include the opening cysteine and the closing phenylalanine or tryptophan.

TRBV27,CASGNIRGSGQPQHF
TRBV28,CASIGLRASGRARETQYF
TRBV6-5,CASSYDGGLPGELFF
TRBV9,CASSVGTSGGDTQYF
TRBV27,CASSFIGLGSTDTQYF
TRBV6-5,CASSYKGGNEKLFF
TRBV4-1,CASSQKGQGVSYEQYF
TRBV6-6,CASRRVAGSPLHF
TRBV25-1,CASSELTGGRGEQYF
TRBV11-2,CASSSLANEQYF
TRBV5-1,CASSLVQGGTGELFF
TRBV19,CASSIPSRSYEQYF
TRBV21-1,CASSTRPTSGRTKGANVLTF
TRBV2,CASSVIAGNPEAFF
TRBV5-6,CASSLAGRGPSYEQYF
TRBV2,CASGVGQGRVSGYTF
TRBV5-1,CASSLAPGGPPDTQYF
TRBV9,CASSVDGTPTTDTQYF
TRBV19,CASIRTGGATNEKLFF
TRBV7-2,CASRPSGGDVETQYF
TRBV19,CASSPRQYQPQHF
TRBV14,CASSPRHVDTQYF
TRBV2,CASNVQESPYEQYF
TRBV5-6,CASIARRGLGNEQFF
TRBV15,CATSFEGGTYEQYF
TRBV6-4,CASSDSAKGGNEQFF
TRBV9,CASSVGGGSGANVLTF
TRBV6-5,CASRRGQGDTEAFF
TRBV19,CASNRDTEAFF
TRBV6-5,CASSYVAGTSGYEQYF
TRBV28,CASTRQGRTEAFF
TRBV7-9,CASRFGHLYEQYF
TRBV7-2,CASSLGRDNEQFF
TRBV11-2,CASSALLRTGDEKLFF